This T cell receptor beta chain emerged from a study of T cell repertoires in cytomegalovirus infection. Regarding this clonotype: The antigen is unknown.

Overall study findings and caveats: Clonotypes of TCR beta that were HLA-C-restricted and CMV-specific dominated the ex vivo response.

The trim removed 5 bases at V and 5 bases at J, leaving 15 bases unmatched. The CDR3 covers 17 residues. Germline loops: CDR1 SGHDN, CDR2 FVKESK. TCRdb redid the calling of the reads with MiXCR, one entry per CDR3 protein. The top ten hold around 13% of the sample, which has 750,000 to 900,000 distinct CDR3 sequences, almost 30% seen once. The sequenced sample was cultured CD8+ T cells from PBMCs, obtained from culture after CMV antigen stimulation. The rearrangement joins TRBV14 to TRBJ2-3; TRBD2 matches 8 bases. The source is a human donor in good health (CMV status not recorded). Some clones in this sample may be carry-over from other donors' samples. CDR3 sequence (DNA): TGTGCCAGCAGCACCCCCGGCGGACGCGGGGGGTTAGATACGCAGTATTTT. Translated, it gives CASSTPGGRGGLDTQYF.